This passage covers 24 T cell receptor beta chains from one sample sequenced in a study of blood T cells in healthy people across ages. Together with a sample-barcoded 5' primer, a J-beta primer mix was included in a second PCR lasting about 6 to 11 cycles. From the 5' RACE reads, TCRdb called clonotypes with MiXCR, one entry per CDR3 protein. This sample has 550,000 to 750,000 distinct CDR3 sequences; 20% to 25% occur once, and the top ten carry more than 3%. The sequenced material came from blood. Receptor source: a man between 65 and 79 years old in good health.

The chain links TRBV3-1 to TRBJ2-7, with unresolved D. V lost 1 base, J lost 5 bases, and 6 bases lay in between. The germline V gene has CDR1 LGHDT and CDR2 YNNKEL (reference sequence). The CDR3 runs 12 residues. CDR3 protein: CASSQVWDEQYF. The CDR3 DNA reads as TGTGCCAGCAGCCAAGTCTGGGACGAGCAGTACTTC.

This clonotype occurred a few times. The chain recombines TRBV12-3 or TRBV12-4 with TRBJ2-3; D uncertain. The V gene lost 6 bases and the J gene lost 5 bases, with 21 bases spanning the gap. The CDR3 extends over 16 amino acids. The CDR3 sequence is CASSSNSLGRVDTQYF. CDR3 coding DNA: TGTGCCAGCAGCTCTAATTCCCTAGGAAGGGTAGATACGCAGTATTTT.

The chain is built from TRBV12-5 and TRBJ2-7; no clear D gene. Germline values: CDR1 LGHNT, CDR2 FRNRAP. V shed 2 bases and J shed 0 bases, with 8 bases lying between them. CDR3 length: 14 residues. CDR3 nucleotides: TGTGCTAGTGGTTTGTGGCCGACCTCCTACGAGCAGTACTTC. Protein: CASGLWPTSYEQYF.

The V and J genes are TRBV4-3 and TRBJ2-3, with 7 bases lining up with TRBD2. V shed 3 bases and J 2 bases; nucleotides not matched to a gene: 5. The CDR3 length is 15 residues. CDR1 is LGHNA and CDR2 is YSLEER in the germline V gene. The CDR3 loop is CASSHLAGDTDTQYF. The CDR3 coding sequence is TGCGCCAGCAGCCACTTGGCGGGGGACACAGATACGCAGTATTTT.

This clonotype appeared a few times. V usage is TRBV27 and J usage is TRBJ2-7; D remains ambiguous. The V gene lost 10 bases and the J gene lost 0 bases, with 1 base spanning the gap. This CDR3 spans 9 amino acids. Germline V gene lookup returns CDR1 MNHEY and CDR2 SMNVEV (reference sequence). CDR3 nucleotides: TGTGCCACCTCCTACGAGCAGTACTTC. Amino acids: CATSYEQYF.

This clonotype was seen repeatedly, ten times or more. The gene calls are TRBV10-3 and TRBJ2-3, with 8 positions matching TRBD1. CDR3 size: 14 residues. With V trimmed by 6 bases and J by 1 base, 3 bases remained unmatched. CDR1 is ENHRY and CDR2 is SYGVKD in the germline V gene. DNA for the CDR3: TGTGCCATCAGGAAGACAGGGGGCACAGATACGCAGTATTTT. It encodes CAIRKTGGTDTQYF.

This clonotype was observed a few times. The chain carries TRBV28 and TRBJ2-2; D remains unclear. Trimming pared 0 bases from V and 6 bases from J, leaving 2 bases between. The CDR3 covers 12 residues. CDR1 MDHEN and CDR2 SYDVKM come from the germline V gene. CDR3 sequence: CASSLWAGELFF. The CDR3 nucleotides read TGTGCCAGCAGTTTATGGGCCGGGGAGCTGTTTTTT.

This clonotype was observed many times. V usage is TRBV12-3 or TRBV12-4 and J usage is TRBJ2-2; a weak D match, TRBD2 (6 bases). The CDR3 contains 14 residues. V was trimmed by 3 bases and J by 3 bases, leaving 8 bases between them. The chain's CDR3 is CASSFAGYTGELFF. The CDR3 DNA sequence: TGTGCCAGCAGTTTCGCGGGGTACACCGGGGAGCTGTTTTTT.

V and J are TRBV2 and TRBJ2-7; D might be TRBD1 (5 bases). Trimming pared 5 bases from V and 4 bases from J, leaving 12 bases between. Germline lookup yields CDR1 SNHLY and CDR2 FYNNEI. The CDR3 is 13 amino acids. Here the CDR3 reads CASSTDSHYEQYF. The CDR3, as DNA: TGTGCCAGCAGTACAGACAGCCATTACGAGCAGTACTTC.

This chain links TRBV20-1 with TRBJ2-7; 8 positions agree with TRBD2. The ends lost 2 bases at V and 7 bases at J; junction bases unmatched: 13. This CDR3 is built from 15 residues. Per the germline V gene, CDR1 is DFQATT and CDR2 is SNEGSKA (reference sequence). The CDR3 reads CSARPGAGVVQEQYF. The CDR3 nucleotides are TGCAGTGCTAGACCCGGAGCGGGAGTCGTGCAGGAGCAGTACTTC.

This clonotype was found many times. J is TRBJ2-5 and V is TRBV6-5; 9 bases fit TRBD2. The J call could be wrong; TRBJ2-1 is a better fit for the DNA end. This CDR3 comprises 16 residues. Per the germline V gene, CDR1 is MNHEY and CDR2 is SVGAGI. CDR3 DNA sequence: TGTGCCAGCAAACAGATAGCGGGAGTAGTGGTCGATGAGCAGTTCTTC. Amino acids: CASKQIAGVVVDEQFF.

This clonotype was counted a few times. This rearrangement joins TRBV12-3 or TRBV12-4 to TRBJ2-3, with 7 positions matching TRBD1. CDR3 size: 14 residues. The trim removed 4 bases at V and 2 bases at J, leaving 3 bases unmatched. CDR3 in DNA: TGTGCCAGCAGTTACGGACAGGTCACAGATACGCAGTATTTT. Protein: CASSYGQVTDTQYF.

This clonotype has a handful of counts. The chain has TRBV18 and TRBJ2-1; 7 positions match TRBD1. The CDR3 runs to 15 residues. Germline CDR1 is KGHSH and CDR2 is LQKENI. Trimming cost V 2 bases and J 10 bases; bases outside gene matches: 11. The CDR3 nucleotides are TGTGCCAGCTCACCAGGGAGCGCCGTAGGGGGCGAGCAGTTCTTC. It encodes CASSPGSAVGGEQFF. Using reference TRBV18 and TRBJ2-1 for the parts outside the CDR3, the full variable domain is NAGVMQNPRHLVRRRGQEARLRCSPMKGHSHVYWYRQLPEEGLKFMVYLQKENIIDESGMPKERFSAEFPKEGPSILRIQQVVRGDSAAYFCASSPGSAVGGEQFFGPGTRLTVL.

The rearrangement uses TRBV3-1 and TRBJ2-7; D is possibly TRBD1 (5 bases). V lost 4 bases and J 6 bases, leaving 16 bases between the germline ends. Germline V gene lookup returns CDR1 LGHDT and CDR2 YNNKEL (reference sequence). This CDR3 comprises 14 residues. The CDR3 sequence is CASSLQGSSPEQYF. The CDR3 DNA reads as TGTGCCAGCAGCCTTCAGGGCTCATCACCCGAGCAGTACTTC.

The chain uses TRBV12-3 or TRBV12-4 and TRBJ2-1; a possible D gene is TRBD2 (5 bases). With 7 bases removed from V and 5 bases from J, the gap between germline ends came to 15 bases. The CDR3 totals 14 residues. CDR3 sequence: CASTQEVPHNEQFF. CDR3 DNA sequence: TGTGCCAGCACCCAGGAGGTCCCCCACAATGAGCAGTTCTTC.

The chain couples TRBV14 to TRBJ2-1; the match to TRBD1 covers 9 bases. Trimming took 0 bases from V and 8 from J; bases not matched to a gene: 8. This CDR3 comprises 16 residues. The germline gives CDR1 SGHDN, CDR2 FVKESK. The CDR3 DNA reads as TGTGCCAGCAGCCAAGACGCGGGACAGGGTAAGGATGAGCAGTTCTTC. It specifies CASSQDAGQGKDEQFF.

This clonotype was seen only a few times. The chain is built from TRBV15 and TRBJ2-5; 7 bases align to TRBD1. The J call may be wrong; the DNA end is better matched by TRBJ2-1. Germline lookup yields CDR1 LNHNV and CDR2 YYDKDF (reference sequence). CDR3 size: 15 residues. CDR3 sequence: CATSRLQGQGDEQFF. The CDR3 bases are TGTGCCACCAGCAGATTACAGGGGCAAGGAGATGAGCAGTTCTTC.

The chain carries TRBV5-1 and TRBJ2-4; 9 bases match TRBD2. The CDR3 consists of 14 residues. CDR1 is SGHRS, CDR2 YFSETQ, per germline. Trimming at V came to 4 bases and at J to 9 bases, leaving 8 bases not matched to a gene. Here the CDR3 DNA reads TGCGCCAGCAGCCCGACTAGCGGAGGAAGCATTCAGTACTTC. It encodes CASSPTSGGSIQYF.

This clonotype was observed at least ten times. The CDR3 reads CASRQGKEKLFF. As DNA, the CDR3 is TGTGCCAGCCGACAGGGGAAAGAAAAACTGTTTTTT. The chain couples TRBV28 to TRBJ1-4; 8 nucleotides agree with TRBD1. The CDR3 has 12 amino acids. J gave up 8 bases and V 8 bases, and 4 bases lay outside the gene matches. Looked up from germline, CDR1 is MDHEN and CDR2 is SYDVKM.

This clonotype was seen a few times. The chain carries TRBV6-2 or TRBV6-3 and TRBJ1-4; no clear D. This CDR3 region has 14 residues. The ends were cut back, 0 bases at V and 5 bases at J, with 7 bases in the middle. Germline-derived CDR1 and CDR2 are MNHEY and SVGEGT. The CDR3 protein is CASSYSEKNEKLFF. The CDR3 region has the DNA TGTGCCAGCAGTTACTCAGAGAAGAATGAAAAACTGTTTTTT.

This clonotype occurred a few times. This sequence joins TRBV5-1 and TRBJ2-5; 12 nucleotides agree with TRBD1. The J call could be wrong; TRBJ2-7 is a better fit for the DNA end. CDR1 is SGHRS, CDR2 YFSETQ, per germline. The CDR3 loop spans 14 amino acids. The CDR3 reads CASRGQGAGNEQYF. CDR3 DNA sequence: TGCGCCAGCAGGGGACAGGGGGCTGGTAACGAGCAGTACTTC.

The rearrangement uses TRBV29-1 and TRBJ2-1; D is undetermined. CDR1 is SQVTM, CDR2 ANQGSEA, per germline. CDR3 length: 13 amino acids. Trimming took off 7 bases at V and 0 bases at J, with 10 bases between the two ends. CDR3 loop: CSGSTSSYNEQFF. As DNA, the CDR3 is TGCAGCGGTTCGACGAGCTCCTACAATGAGCAGTTCTTC.

This clonotype was seen a few times. The V call is TRBV25-1, the J call TRBJ1-2, with D tentatively TRBD1 (5 bases). Trimming took 7 bases from V and 2 from J, leaving 8 bases between them. This CDR3 is 12 amino acids long. From germline, CDR1 is MGHDK and CDR2 SYGVNS. CDR3 DNA: TGTGCCAGCACCGGGGGAAACTATGGCTACACCTTC. This encodes CASTGGNYGYTF.

This clonotype was observed a handful of times. The chain joins TRBV6-2 or TRBV6-3 to TRBJ2-5; D is perhaps TRBD2 (5 bases). The CDR3 consists of 13 residues. CDR1 is MNHEY, CDR2 SVGEGT, per germline. V was trimmed by 5 bases and J by 3 bases, leaving 10 bases between them. The CDR3 DNA reads TGTGCCAGCAGTCCCCGAGCGGAAGAGACCCAGTACTTC. Amino acids: CASSPRAEETQYF.